The next 17 T cell receptor beta chains were all read from a single sample in a study of Graves' ophthalmopathy and Graves' hyperthyroidism. The authors amplified TCR beta CDR3 regions from RNA transcripts. HTBI primers served in a first-round RT-PCR, which a second-round multiplex PCR followed. TCRdb re-called the multiplex PCR reads with MiXCR, one entry per CDR3 protein. The sample holds 220,000 or so distinct CDR3 sequences, 20% to 25% seen once. Sequenced material: peripheral blood. Receptors originate from a woman between 50 and 59 years old with Graves' ophthalmopathy.

The rearrangement uses TRBV12-3 or TRBV12-4 and TRBJ2-7, with TRBD1 identical over 10 bases. The J segment lost 2 bases and the V segment lost 6 bases, leaving 4 bases of the junction unmatched. The CDR3 runs to 14 residues. The CDR3 region is CASRRTGGTYEQYF. CDR3 DNA sequence: TGTGCCAGCAGGAGGACAGGGGGAACCTACGAGCAGTACTTC.

The sample holds many counts of this clonotype. The V and J genes are TRBV27 and TRBJ2-7, with a possible D match to TRBD2 (5 bases). Germline V CDR1 and CDR2: MNHEY, SMNVEV (reference sequence). The CDR3 has 14 residues. The ends were cut back, 6 bases at V and 2 bases at J, with 14 bases in the middle. The CDR3 is CASRSRLPPYEQYF. DNA of the CDR3: TGTGCCAGCAGATCGAGACTACCCCCCTACGAGCAGTACTTC.

This sequence joins TRBV12-3 or TRBV12-4 and TRBJ1-1; D ambiguous. This CDR3 spans 14 amino acids. Trimming stripped 5 bases from V and 4 bases from J, with 14 bases between. In nucleotides, the CDR3 is TGTGCCAGCAGTGCACGGGCTGGGAGCACTGAAGCTTTCTTT. Amino acid sequence: CASSARAGSTEAFF.

The table lists this clonotype with a count of one. V usage is TRBV15 and J usage is TRBJ2-3; the match to TRBD2 covers 7 bases. CDR3 length: 13 residues. Trimming removed 4 bases from V and 10 bases from J; junction bases left unmatched: 8. In germline, CDR1 is LNHNV, CDR2 YYDKDF (reference sequence). CDR3: CATSTYAGEAQYF. The CDR3 coding sequence is TGTGCCACCAGCACGTACGCGGGGGAAGCGCAGTATTTT.

This clonotype was seen more than once but under ten times. The V and J genes are TRBV4-2 and TRBJ2-7; TRBD1 matches 9 bases. With 6 bases clipped from V and 3 bases from J, the junction kept 15 bases outside the gene matches. CDR1 and CDR2 from the germline V gene are LGHNA and YNFKEQ. CDR3 length: 17 residues. DNA of the CDR3: TGTGCCAGCAGTCCGGGACAGGGATATGGGATGCTCTACGAGCAGTACTTC. This translates into CASSPGQGYGMLYEQYF.

The gene calls are TRBV11-2 and TRBJ2-7, with unresolved D. Germline V gives CDR1 SGHAT, CDR2 FQNNGV. The V end was cut by 0 bases, the J end by 6 bases, with 12 bases between. The CDR3 length is 14 residues. Here the CDR3 reads CASSLEGTSGEQYF. CDR3 sequence (DNA): TGTGCCAGCAGCTTAGAGGGCACCTCGGGCGAGCAGTACTTC.

Many counts were recorded for this clonotype. V is TRBV19 and J is TRBJ1-5; D uncertain. The CDR3 runs to 13 residues. V lost 5 bases and J 7 bases, leaving 12 bases between the germline ends. The V gene's germline CDR1 is LNHDA and CDR2 SQIVND (reference sequence). For the CDR3, the DNA is TGTGCCAGTAGTCCCTTAGGCGGGCAGCCCCAGCATTTT. It codes for CASSPLGGQPQHF.

This clonotype has at least ten counts. This chain connects TRBV20-1 to TRBJ2-5; D tentatively reads TRBD1 or TRBD2 (6 bases each). Trimming stripped 3 bases from V and 1 base from J, with 9 bases between. This CDR3 is 13 amino acids long. In germline, CDR1 is DFQATT, CDR2 SNEGSKA (reference sequence). The CDR3 coding sequence is TGCAGTGCTAGGAGGGGGGCCCAAGAGACCCAGTACTTC. This gives the protein CSARRGAQETQYF.

The sample holds a few counts of this clonotype. The chain joins TRBV4-2 to TRBJ2-7, with TRBD2 matching over 7 bases. The V segment lost 1 base and the J segment 2 bases; nucleotides outside the gene matches: 14. The CDR3 consists of 18 residues. CDR1 and CDR2 from the germline V gene are LGHNA and YNFKEQ. The CDR3 here is CASSQAEVGDYTAYEQYF. For the CDR3, the DNA is TGTGCCAGCAGCCAAGCTGAGGTTGGGGACTATACCGCCTACGAGCAGTACTTC.

This clonotype was recorded many times. The chain carries TRBV30 and TRBJ1-2; D not certain. The V gene lost 0 bases and the J gene lost 12 bases, with 14 bases spanning the gap. This CDR3 region has 12 residues. Germline V CDR1 and CDR2: GTSNPN, SVGIG (reference sequence). The CDR3 region is CAWSVRNLGNTF. CDR3 sequence (DNA): TGTGCCTGGAGTGTACGGAACTTGGGAAACACCTTC.

The chain employs TRBV12-3 or TRBV12-4 and TRBJ1-2, with D unclear. V lost 5 bases and J lost 7, with 14 bases in between. The CDR3 has 13 residues. As DNA, the CDR3 is TGTGCCAGCAGTCCCGCGGCTGTCTTTGGCTACACCTTC. Translating it yields CASSPAAVFGYTF.

The genes are TRBV6-1 and TRBJ1-5, with a tentative D call TRBD1 (6 bases). The CDR3 sequence is 14 residues long. Germline V gene lookup returns CDR1 MNHNS and CDR2 SASEGT. The V gene lost 2 bases and the J gene lost 4 bases, with 9 bases spanning the gap. Here the CDR3 reads CASSETTGNQPQHF. The DNA for the CDR3 is TGTGCCAGCAGTGAAACGACAGGAAATCAGCCCCAGCATTTT.

This clonotype was observed many times. This chain's CDR3 is CASSLQGAGTEAFF. In DNA form, the CDR3 reads TGTGCCAGCAGTTTGCAGGGGGCCGGAACTGAAGCTTTCTTT. The chain is built from TRBV6-5 and TRBJ1-1, with TRBD1 identical over 8 bases. Germline trimming cut 4 bases from V and 5 bases from J; bases unmatched to any gene: 6. This CDR3 contains 14 residues. Germline CDR1 reads MNHEY; CDR2 reads SVGAGI.

This clonotype came up many times. The rearrangement uses TRBV11-2 and TRBJ2-4, with 7 nucleotides matching TRBD1. Germline CDR1 and CDR2: SGHAT and FQNNGV. The length of the CDR3 is 18 residues. V shed 6 bases and J 0 bases; nucleotides not matched to a gene: 14. The CDR3 bases are TGTGCCAGCAGGCCCGGTGACAGGGTACTCTCAGCCAAAAACATTCAGTACTTC. It codes for CASRPGDRVLSAKNIQYF.

This clonotype was recorded many times. The chain is built from TRBV20-1 and TRBJ2-5; the match to TRBD2 covers 11 bases. V was pared by 3 bases and J by 5 bases, with 8 bases of the junction left unmatched. CDR1 is DFQATT and CDR2 is SNEGSKA in the germline V gene (reference sequence). The CDR3 has 15 residues. The CDR3 reads CSASRLAGGAETQYF. The CDR3 DNA is TGCAGTGCTAGTCGGCTAGCGGGAGGTGCTGAGACCCAGTACTTC.

Concerning this clonotype itself: A much bigger clone sits one base away, suggesting this may be a read error. As DNA, the CDR3 is TGCGCCAGCAGCCACTTGATAGGGACCGGGGAGACCCAGTACTTC. Encoded protein: CASSHLIGTGETQYF. The chain recombines TRBV4-1 with TRBJ2-5, with D perhaps assigned TRBD1 or TRBD2 (5 bases each). Trimming pared 3 bases from V and 5 bases from J, leaving 16 bases between. CDR1 MGHRA and CDR2 YSYEKL come from the germline V gene. The CDR3 extends over 15 amino acids.

In its sample, this clonotype was seen many times. V and J are TRBV7-6 and TRBJ2-2; 8 bases map to TRBD2. The CDR3 consists of 15 residues. Germline lookup yields CDR1 SGHVS and CDR2 FNYEAQ. Trimming at V came to 3 bases and at J to 5 bases, leaving 5 bases not matched to a gene. This CDR3 reads CASSLGLGGTGELFF. The CDR3 nucleotides are TGTGCCAGCAGCTTGGGACTAGGGGGGACCGGGGAGCTGTTTTTT.